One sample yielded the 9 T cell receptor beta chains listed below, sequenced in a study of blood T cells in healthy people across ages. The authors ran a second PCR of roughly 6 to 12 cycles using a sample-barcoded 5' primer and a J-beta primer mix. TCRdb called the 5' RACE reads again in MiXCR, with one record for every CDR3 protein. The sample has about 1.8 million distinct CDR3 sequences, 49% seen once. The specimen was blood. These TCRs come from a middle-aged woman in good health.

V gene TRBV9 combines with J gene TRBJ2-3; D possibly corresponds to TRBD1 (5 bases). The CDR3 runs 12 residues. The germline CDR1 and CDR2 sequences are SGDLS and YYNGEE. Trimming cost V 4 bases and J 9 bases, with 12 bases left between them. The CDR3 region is CASSSGPGTQYF. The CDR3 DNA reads TGTGCCAGCAGCTCCGGTCCAGGGACGCAGTATTTT.

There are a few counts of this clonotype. The CDR3 protein is CASSRMAGGETQYF. The CDR3 DNA reads TGTGCCAGCAGCCGGATGGCGGGGGGAGAGACCCAGTACTTC. This chain joins TRBV14 and TRBJ2-5; 8 bases line up with TRBD2. Germline CDR1 reads SGHDN; CDR2 reads FVKESK. The CDR3 is 14 amino acids. The ends lost 4 bases at V and 4 bases at J; junction bases unmatched: 5.

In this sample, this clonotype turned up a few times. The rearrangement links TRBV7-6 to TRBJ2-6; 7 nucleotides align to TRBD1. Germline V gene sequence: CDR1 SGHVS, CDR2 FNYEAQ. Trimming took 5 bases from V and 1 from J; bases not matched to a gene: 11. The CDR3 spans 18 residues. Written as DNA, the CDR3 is TGTGCCAGCAGCCCCCTAAGTAGGGGGCAGTCTGGGGCCAACGTCCTGACTTTC. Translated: CASSPLSRGQSGANVLTF.

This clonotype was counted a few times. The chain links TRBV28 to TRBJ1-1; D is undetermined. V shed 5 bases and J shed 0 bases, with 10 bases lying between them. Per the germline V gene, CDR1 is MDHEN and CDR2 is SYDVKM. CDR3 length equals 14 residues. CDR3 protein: CASSRGSLNTEAFF. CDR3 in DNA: TGTGCCAGCAGTCGAGGGTCCTTGAACACTGAAGCTTTCTTT. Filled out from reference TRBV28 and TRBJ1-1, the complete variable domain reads DVKVTQSSRYLVKRTGEKVFLECVQDMDHENMFWYRQDPGLGLRLIYFSYDVKMKEKGDIPEGYSVSREKKERFSLILESASTNQTSMYLCASSRGSLNTEAFFGQGTRLTVV.

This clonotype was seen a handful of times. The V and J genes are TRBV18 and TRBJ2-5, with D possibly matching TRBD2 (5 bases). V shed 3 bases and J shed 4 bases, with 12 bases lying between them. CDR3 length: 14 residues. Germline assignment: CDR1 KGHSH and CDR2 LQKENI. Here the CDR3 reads CASSPGAAGETQYF. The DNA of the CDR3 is TGTGCCAGCTCACCCGGCGCGGCGGGAGAGACCCAGTACTTC.

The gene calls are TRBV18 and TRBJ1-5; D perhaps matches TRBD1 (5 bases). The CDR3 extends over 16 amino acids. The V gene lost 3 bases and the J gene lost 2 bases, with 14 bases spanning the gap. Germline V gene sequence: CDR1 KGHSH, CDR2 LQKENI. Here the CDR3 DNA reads TGTGCCAGCTCACCGGTGAGTGGGGGTGGCAATCAGCCCCAGCATTTT. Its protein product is CASSPVSGGGNQPQHF.

The chain's CDR3 is CASRSGGSLDTQYF. CDR3 nucleotide sequence: TGTGCCAGCAGAAGCGGGGGGAGCCTAGATACGCAGTATTTT. The rearrangement uses TRBV28 and TRBJ2-3; 9 bases fit TRBD2. From germline, CDR1 is MDHEN and CDR2 SYDVKM. V shed 6 bases, J shed 5 bases, and the junction held 6 bases outside the gene matches. The CDR3 is made up of 14 amino acids.

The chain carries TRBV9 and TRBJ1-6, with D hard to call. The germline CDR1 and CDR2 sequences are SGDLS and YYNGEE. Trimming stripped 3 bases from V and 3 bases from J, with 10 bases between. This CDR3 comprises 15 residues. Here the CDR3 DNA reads TGTGCCAGCAGCGATACACCCCACTATAATTCACCCCTCCACTTT. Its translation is CASSDTPHYNSPLHF.

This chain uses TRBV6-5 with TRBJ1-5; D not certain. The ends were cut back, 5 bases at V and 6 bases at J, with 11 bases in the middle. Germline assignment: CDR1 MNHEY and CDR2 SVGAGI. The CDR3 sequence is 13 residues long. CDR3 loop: CASSPGAGQPQHF. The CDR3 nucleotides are TGTGCCAGCAGTCCTGGAGCCGGTCAGCCCCAGCATTTT.